This TCR beta chain was captured by sequencing in a study of blood T cells in healthy people across ages. Worth noting for this clonotype: Its antigen is unknown.

The use of a sample-barcoded 5' primer and a J-beta primer mix characterized a second PCR of roughly 6 to 11 cycles. TCRdb reprocessed the 5' RACE reads via MiXCR and lists one record per CDR3 protein. The sample holds 700,000 to 900,000 distinct CDR3 sequences, more than 25% seen once. Study conclusions and caveats: A roughly linear fall in TCR beta diversity per million T cells was seen with increasing age. The study found more naive CD4+ cells and higher diversity in long-lived than aged donors.

Healthy individuals of Caucasian origin from Russia, aged about 6 to 90, served as donors. Drawn from each donor were about 9 milliliters of peripheral blood. The same sample was also used in a study of T cells of mothers and their children.

The sample taken for sequencing was blood. The source is a boy younger than 18 in good health.

The chain's CDR3 is CASSLQEGTQYF. The CDR3 coding sequence is TGCGCCAGCAGCCTCCAAGAAGGGACCCAGTACTTC. This rearrangement joins TRBV5-1 to TRBJ2-5; no definite D call. Trimming removed 4 bases from V and 7 bases from J, with 11 bases in between. Germline V gene lookup returns CDR1 SGHRS and CDR2 YFSETQ. This CDR3 spans 12 amino acids.